Listed below are T cell receptor beta chains from one sample, sequenced in a study of blood T cell repertoires in COVID-19. This table comes from immunoSEQ multiplex PCR, and its TCRdb copy is limited to in-frame clones, with some not included. The sample holds more than 85,000 clones, 80% to 90% seen once. Sequencing was done on a sample of PBMCs or T cells enriched from blood (not recorded which). Source of these receptors: a woman in her fifties or sixties who had recovered from COVID-19. CDR3s include the opening cysteine and the closing phenylalanine or tryptophan. A D gene is named only where the DNA matches it firmly. Part of the rows lack a size; the others show once, few, many or a class for expanded clones.

CDR3 protein	CDR3 DNA	clone size	CDR3 length	V gene	J gene	D gene
CASSPLGQVYNEQFF	TGTGCCAGCAGCCCCCTCGGACAGGTCTACAATGAGCAGTTCTTC	NA	15	TRBV9	TRBJ2-1	TRBD1
CASSPIAVPYYEQYF	TGTGCCAGCAGCCCTATAGCGGTACCTTACTACGAGCAGTACTTC	NA	15	TRBV7-2	TRBJ2-7	NA
CASSQGTGLNTEAFF	TGCGCCAGCAGCCAAGGCACAGGCTTGAACACTGAAGCTTTCTTT	NA	15	TRBV4-1	TRBJ1-1	NA
CASSFGRGGYTF	TGTGCCAGCAGTTTCGGCAGGGGTGGCTACACCTTC	NA	12	TRBV12-3/TRBV12-4	TRBJ1-2	NA
CASSQDRSGGYTF	TGTGCCAGCAGTCAGGACAGGTCTGGCGGCTACACCTTC	NA	13	TRBV6-5	TRBJ1-2	TRBD1
CATSDRGQGLETQYF	TGTGCCACCAGTGATAGGGGACAGGGTTTGGAGACCCAGTACTTC	NA	15	TRBV24-1	TRBJ2-5	TRBD1
CASSQIVTDTQYF	TGCGCCAGCAGCCAAATAGTCACAGATACGCAGTATTTT	NA	13	TRBV4-1	TRBJ2-3	NA
CASSRGASNQPQHF	TGTGCCAGCAGTCGTGGGGCTAGCAATCAGCCCCAGCATTTT	NA	14	TRBV3-1/TRBV3-2	TRBJ1-5	NA
CASSLAGAGAQYF	TGCGCCAGCAGCTTGGCAGGGGCCGGGGCCCAGTACTTC	NA	13	TRBV5-1	TRBJ2-5	NA
CASSKAPQGSTDTQYF	TGTGCCAGCAGCAAAGCTCCCCAGGGAAGCACAGATACGCAGTATTTT	NA	16	TRBV21-1	TRBJ2-3	NA
CASHLAGDQPQHF	TGTGCCAGCCACCTAGCCGGTGATCAGCCCCAGCATTTT	NA	13	TRBV2	TRBJ1-5	NA
CATSRGGLGGGSRSEQFF	TGTGCCACCAGCAGAGGGGGTCTGGGAGGCGGTTCTAGGAGTGAGCAGTTCTTC	NA	18	TRBV15	TRBJ2-1	NA
CASRQRTDSPLHF	TGTGCCAGCAGACAGCGGACAGATTCACCCCTCCACTTT	NA	13	TRBV6-5	TRBJ1-6	NA
CASSRAGVYSNQPQHF	TGTGCCAGCAGTCGTGCAGGGGTTTATAGCAATCAGCCCCAGCATTTT	few	16	TRBV27	TRBJ1-5	NA
CASSLGLAGGIDTQYF	TGTGCCAGCAGCTTAGGACTAGCGGGGGGGATAGATACGCAGTATTTT	NA	16	TRBV11-2	TRBJ2-3	TRBD2
CASSLGAFNTEAFF	TGTGCCAGCAGCTTGGGGGCTTTCAACACTGAAGCTTTCTTT	NA	14	TRBV7-3	TRBJ1-1	NA
CASSRQQETQYF	TGTGCCAGCAGCCGACAGCAAGAGACCCAGTACTTC	NA	12	TRBV3-1/TRBV3-2	TRBJ2-5	NA
CASSQGGQGGNEQFF	TGTGCCAGCAGCCAGGGAGGACAGGGAGGAAATGAGCAGTTCTTC	NA	15	TRBV5-4	TRBJ2-1	TRBD1
CASSAPGQGGEQYF	TGTGCCAGCAGCGCCCCGGGACAGGGGGGCGAGCAGTACTTC	NA	14	TRBV5-4	TRBJ2-7	TRBD1
CASSGTGGGGANVLTF	TGTGCCAGCAGCGGGACAGGGGGCGGGGGGGCCAACGTCCTGACTTTC	NA	16	TRBV9	TRBJ2-6	TRBD1
CASAADRGVFYNSPLHF	TGTGCCAGCGCCGCTGACAGGGGGGTTTTTTATAATTCACCCCTCCACTTT	NA	17	TRBV27	TRBJ1-6	TRBD1
CASSPGLAGVGEQYF	TGTGCCAGCTCACCCGGACTAGCGGGGGTGGGAGAGCAGTACTTC	NA	15	TRBV18	TRBJ2-7	TRBD2
CSGAGTSYEQYF	TGCAGCGGTGCCGGGACTAGCTACGAGCAGTACTTC	NA	12	TRBV29-1	TRBJ2-7	TRBD2
CASSPSSAGELFF	TGTGCCAGCAGCCCAAGCTCCGCCGGGGAGCTGTTTTTT	NA	13	TRBV5-5	TRBJ2-2	NA
CASSLDSGNQPQHF	TGTGCCAGCAGTTTAGACTCGGGTAATCAGCCCCAGCATTTT	once	14	TRBV2	TRBJ1-5	NA
CASSLRGNTEAFF	TGTGCCAGCAGCTTGAGGGGGAACACTGAAGCTTTCTTT	once	13	TRBV5-4	TRBJ1-1	NA
CATSTLADGSRAQYF	TGTGCCACCAGCACTCTTGCGGACGGGTCGAGGGCCCAGTACTTC	NA	15	TRBV15	TRBJ2-5	NA
CASSIRGTASSGNTIYF	TGTGCCAGTAGTATAAGGGGCACCGCAAGCTCTGGAAACACCATATATTTT	NA	17	TRBV19	TRBJ1-3	NA
CASSAGTPEGQPQHF	TGCGCCAGCAGCGCCGGGACTCCCGAGGGGCAGCCCCAGCATTTT	NA	15	TRBV5-1	TRBJ1-5	NA
CASSVTGGNQPQHF	TGTGCCAGTAGTGTGACAGGGGGGAATCAGCCCCAGCATTTT	NA	14	TRBV19	TRBJ1-5	TRBD1
CASSHRDSYEQYF	TGCGCCAGCAGTCACAGGGACTCCTACGAGCAGTACTTC	NA	13	TRBV23-1	TRBJ2-7	NA
CASSPGGGPNTEAFF	TGTGCCAGCAGCCCGGGGGGAGGGCCAAACACTGAAGCTTTCTTT	NA	15	TRBV7-3	TRBJ1-1	NA
CASSEPGQGAGYTF	TGTGCCAGCAGCGAACCGGGACAGGGAGCTGGCTACACCTTC	NA	14	TRBV11-2	TRBJ1-2	TRBD1
CASSLTGGSNQPQHF	TGTGCCAGCAGTTTAACAGGGGGATCGAATCAGCCCCAGCATTTT	NA	15	TRBV27	TRBJ1-5	TRBD1
CASSLPGEYNEQFF	TGTGCCAGCAGCTTACCGGGGGAGTACAATGAGCAGTTCTTC	few	14	TRBV7-3	TRBJ2-1	NA
CASSLLPGTGGSGANVLTF	TGTGCCAGCAGCTTACTCCCTGGGACAGGGGGCTCTGGGGCCAACGTCCTGACTTTC	NA	19	TRBV5-6	TRBJ2-6	TRBD1
CASSLAEGDEQYF	TGTGCCAGCAGCTTAGCGGAGGGAGACGAGCAGTACTTC	NA	13	TRBV7-9	TRBJ2-7	NA
CASTPLPVQGSFF	TGTGCCAGCACCCCCCTCCCAGTACAGGGGTCGTTTTTT	NA	13	TRBV2	TRBJ1-4	TRBD1
CASSQDREETQYF	TGCGCCAGCAGCCAAGACCGAGAGGAGACCCAGTACTTC	NA	13	TRBV4-1	TRBJ2-5	NA
CASSEPPQVGNTEAFF	TGTGCCAGCAGCGAACCCCCCCAGGTAGGGAACACTGAAGCTTTCTTT	NA	16	TRBV9	TRBJ1-1	NA
CATSEEGTSGEQYF	TGTGCCACCAGTGAGGAGGGAACTTCGGGGGAGCAGTACTTC	NA	14	TRBV24-1	TRBJ2-7	NA
CASSTPGTREQYF	TGCGCCAGCAGCACCCCCGGGACACGCGAGCAGTACTTC	once	13	TRBV5-1	TRBJ2-7	NA
CASSEDGTGYETQYF	TGTGCCAGCAGTGAAGACGGGACAGGGTATGAGACCCAGTACTTC	NA	15	TRBV6-1	TRBJ2-5	TRBD1
CASSLQENTEAFF	TGCGCCAGCAGCTTACAAGAGAACACTGAAGCTTTCTTT	NA	13	TRBV5-1	TRBJ1-1	NA
CASTQYTDTQYF	TGTGCCAGCACCCAGTACACAGATACGCAGTATTTT	NA	12	TRBV6-5	TRBJ2-3	NA
CASSLGDREGIQPQHF	TGCGCCAGCAGCTTGGGGGACAGGGAGGGGATTCAGCCCCAGCATTTT	NA	16	TRBV5-1	TRBJ1-5	TRBD1
CASLGGGADTQYF	TGTGCCAGCCTCGGGGGAGGAGCAGATACGCAGTATTTT	NA	13	TRBV28	TRBJ2-3	NA
CASSITGTRPYNEQFF	TGTGCCAGCAGCATTACCGGGACTAGGCCCTACAATGAGCAGTTCTTC	NA	16	TRBV12-1	TRBJ2-1	NA
CASSQQGSGNEQFF	TGTGCCAGCAGCCAACAGGGAAGCGGGAATGAGCAGTTCTTC	NA	14	TRBV3-1/TRBV3-2	TRBJ2-1	NA
CAISEGGRGTGELFF	TGTGCCATCAGTGAAGGCGGGAGAGGTACCGGGGAGCTGTTTTTT	NA	15	TRBV10-3	TRBJ2-2	TRBD2
CASSSLPQGSHEQYF	TGTGCCAGCAGCTCACTACCACAGGGGAGCCACGAGCAGTACTTC	NA	15	TRBV9	TRBJ2-7	TRBD1